This entry is about one T cell receptor (beta chain). Its target is not known. This record comes from a study of healthy donors' naive CD4 and CD8 T cells. V was cut by 2 bases and J by 3 bases, with 11 bases left in between. The CDR3 length is 15 residues. The study's findings and limits: Naive CD4+ and CD8+ cells reportedly differed in usage of most V and J genes. Possible naive T cell homeostatic proliferation bias remained unaddressed.

Naive CD4+ cells were sorted as CD4+CD8-CD45RO-CD45RA+; naive CD8+ as CD8+CD4-CD45RA+CD27bright. Each TCR library used approximately 500 ng of total RNA and a linear amplification protocol. TCRdb recomputed calls from the reads with MiXCR, one row per CDR3 protein. Here the sample spans approximately 200,000 distinct CDR3 sequences, about 70% being singletons. The source material was naive CD4+ and CD8+ T cells sorted from blood, pooled from several donors. V and J are TRBV12-3 or TRBV12-4 and TRBJ1-5, with unresolved D. This sequence originates from a pool of human donors in good health; the sample pools cells from several healthy donors. CDR3 nucleotide sequence: TGTGCCAGCAGTTTAAGTCAAGGAAACAATCAGCCCCAGCATTTT. Translated: CASSLSQGNNQPQHF.